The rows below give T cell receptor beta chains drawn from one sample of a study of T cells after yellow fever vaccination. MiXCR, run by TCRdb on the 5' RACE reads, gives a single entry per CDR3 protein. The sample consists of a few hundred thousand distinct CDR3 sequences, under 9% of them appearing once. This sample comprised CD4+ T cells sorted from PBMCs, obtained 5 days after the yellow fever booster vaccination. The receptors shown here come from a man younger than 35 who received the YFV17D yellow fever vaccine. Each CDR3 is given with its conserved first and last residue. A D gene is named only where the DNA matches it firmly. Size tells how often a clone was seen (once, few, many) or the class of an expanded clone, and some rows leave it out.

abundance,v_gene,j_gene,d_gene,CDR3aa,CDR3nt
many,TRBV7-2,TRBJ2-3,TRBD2,CASSLGLGADTQYF,TGTGCCAGCAGCCTAGGACTAGGGGCAGATACGCAGTATTTT
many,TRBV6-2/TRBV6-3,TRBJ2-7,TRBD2,CASSYPAGVGEQYF,TGTGCCAGCAGTTACCCGGCGGGGGTCGGCGAGCAGTACTTC
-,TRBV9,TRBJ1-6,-,CASSGGSHNSPLHF,TGTGCCAGCAGCGGCGGGTCTCATAATTCACCCCTCCACTTT
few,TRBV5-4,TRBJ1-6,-,CASRRARDNSPLHF,TGTGCCAGCAGGAGGGCCCGCGATAATTCACCCCTCCACTTT
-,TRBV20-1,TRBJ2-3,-,CSARISYGTDTQYF,TGCAGTGCTAGAATCTCATACGGCACAGATACGCAGTATTTT
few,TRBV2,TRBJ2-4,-,CASTKSVAKNIQYF,TGTGCCAGCACTAAGAGTGTAGCCAAAAACATTCAGTACTTC
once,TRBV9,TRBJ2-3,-,CASSVSPPDTQYF,TGTGCCAGCAGCGTCTCTCCGCCAGATACGCAGTATTTT
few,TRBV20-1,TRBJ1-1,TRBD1,CSALQGAYATEAFF,TGCAGTGCTTTACAGGGGGCTTATGCCACTGAAGCTTTCTTT
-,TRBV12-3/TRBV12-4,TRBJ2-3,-,CASSLSTSPDTQYF,TGTGCCAGCAGTTTATCGACAAGCCCCGATACGCAGTATTTT
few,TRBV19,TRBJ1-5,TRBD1,CASSIRTGGQPQHF,TGTGCCAGTAGTATTCGGACAGGGGGTCAGCCCCAGCATTTT
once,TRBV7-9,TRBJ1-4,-,CASSLEAGAGEKLFF,TGTGCCAGCAGCTTAGAGGCAGGGGCCGGTGAAAAACTGTTTTTT
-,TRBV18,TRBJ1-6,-,CASSPMSGTNNSPLHF,TGTGCCAGCTCACCCATGTCCGGGACAAATAATTCACCCCTCCACTTT
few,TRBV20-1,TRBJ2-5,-,CSARGLGTETQYF,TGCAGTGCTAGAGGTTTGGGGACGGAGACCCAGTACTTC
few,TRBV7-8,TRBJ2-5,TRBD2,CASSLSQRGETQYF,TGTGCCAGCAGCTTATCACAGCGGGGGGAGACCCAGTACTTC
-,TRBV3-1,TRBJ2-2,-,CASSQEGELFF,TGTGCCAGCAGCCAAGAGGGGGAGCTGTTTTTT
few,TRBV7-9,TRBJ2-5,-,CATSRGAGETQYF,TGTGCCACCTCCCGCGGGGCCGGAGAGACCCAGTACTTC
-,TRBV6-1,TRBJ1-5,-,CASSATTGVRNQPQHF,TGTGCCAGCAGTGCTACAACAGGAGTTAGGAATCAGCCCCAGCATTTT
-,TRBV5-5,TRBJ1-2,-,CASMETGWGYTF,TGTGCCAGCATGGAGACAGGCTGGGGCTACACCTTC
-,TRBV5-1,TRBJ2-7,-,CASSRPPAYEQYF,TGCGCCAGCAGCCGCCCCCCAGCCTACGAGCAGTACTTC
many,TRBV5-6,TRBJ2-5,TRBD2,CASSPYRYGGQETQYF,TGTGCCAGCAGCCCGTACCGGTACGGGGGGCAAGAGACCCAGTACTTC
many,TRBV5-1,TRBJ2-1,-,CASSLPGGPEQFF,TGCGCCAGCAGCTTACCAGGGGGGCCTGAGCAGTTCTTC
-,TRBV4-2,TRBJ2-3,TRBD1,CASSRRTGNTDTQYF,TGTGCCAGCAGCCGTCGGACAGGGAACACAGATACGCAGTATTTT
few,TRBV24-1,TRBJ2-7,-,CATAGFQVLPYEQYF,TGTGCCACCGCTGGGTTTCAGGTTCTACCTTACGAGCAGTACTTC
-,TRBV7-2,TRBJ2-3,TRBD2,CASSLSSGGAPSTDTQYF,TGTGCCAGCAGCTTATCCAGCGGGGGGGCCCCGAGCACAGATACGCAGTATTTT
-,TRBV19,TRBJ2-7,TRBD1,CASSWDRGSEQYF,TGTGCCAGTAGCTGGGACAGGGGTTCCGAGCAGTACTTC
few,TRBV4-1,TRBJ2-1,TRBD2,CASSPQTSGGRNEQFF,TGCGCCAGCAGCCCACAAACTAGCGGGGGGAGGAATGAGCAGTTCTTC
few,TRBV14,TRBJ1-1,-,CASSQVTGWVMDTEAFF,TGTGCCAGCAGCCAAGTCACAGGGTGGGTTATGGACACTGAAGCTTTCTTT
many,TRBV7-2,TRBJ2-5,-,CASTESRAQETQYF,TGTGCCAGCACCGAGTCCAGGGCCCAAGAGACCCAGTACTTC
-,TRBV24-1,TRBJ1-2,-,CATSDRGRNYGYTF,TGTGCCACCAGTGATCGGGGCAGGAACTATGGCTACACCTTC
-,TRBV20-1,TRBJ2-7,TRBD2,CSASRRGGLSYEQYF,TGCAGTGCTAGCCGGCGGGGGGGCCTGTCCTACGAGCAGTACTTC
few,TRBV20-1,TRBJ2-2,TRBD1,CSAMDRELFF,TGCAGTGCCATGGACAGGGAACTGTTTTTT
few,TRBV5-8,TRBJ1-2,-,CASSLVGSGFYGYTF,TGTGCCAGCAGCTTGGTAGGATCTGGGTTCTATGGCTACACCTTC
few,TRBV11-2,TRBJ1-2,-,CASSYTREGGYTF,TGTGCCAGCAGCTATACGAGGGAGGGAGGCTACACCTTC
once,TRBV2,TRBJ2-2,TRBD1,CASRPETGINGELIF,TGTGCCAGCAGACCTGAGACAGGGATAAACGGGGAGCTGATTTTT
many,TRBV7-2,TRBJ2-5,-,CASSRTGETQYF,TGTGCCAGCAGTCGGACTGGGGAGACCCAGTACTTC
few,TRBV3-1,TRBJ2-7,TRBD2,CASSPASSGGTYEQYF,TGTGCCAGCAGCCCTGCCTCTAGCGGGGGGACCTACGAGCAGTACTTC
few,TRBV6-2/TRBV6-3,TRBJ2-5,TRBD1,CASSPHLDLGQDQETQYF,TGTGCCAGCAGTCCCCACCTTGACCTCGGACAGGACCAAGAGACCCAGTACTTC
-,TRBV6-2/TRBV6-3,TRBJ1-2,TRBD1,CASSYSDTGDYGYTF,TGTGCCAGCAGTTACTCGGACACAGGGGACTATGGCTACACCTTC
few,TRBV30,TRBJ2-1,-,CAWAWLGPGNEQFF,TGTGCCTGGGCCTGGCTGGGGCCGGGCAATGAGCAGTTCTTC
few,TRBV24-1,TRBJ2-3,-,CATSDFLADTQYF,TGTGCCACCAGTGATTTTCTTGCAGATACGCAGTATTTT
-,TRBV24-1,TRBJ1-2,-,CATSDWPNGGYTF,TGTGCCACCAGTGATTGGCCAAACGGGGGCTACACCTTC
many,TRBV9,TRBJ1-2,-,CASSVNNGLADGYTF,TGTGCCAGCAGCGTAAACAATGGGCTTGCGGATGGCTACACCTTC
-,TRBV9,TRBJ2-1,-,CASSGRPGDEQFF,TGTGCCAGCAGCGGGCGGCCGGGCGATGAGCAGTTCTTC
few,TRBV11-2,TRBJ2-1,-,CASSSPRGGNEQFF,TGTGCCAGCAGCTCCCCGAGGGGGGGGAATGAGCAGTTCTTC
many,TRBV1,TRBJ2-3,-,CTSSQDPAADTQYF,TGCACCAGCAGCCAAGATCCCGCGGCAGATACGCAGTATTTT
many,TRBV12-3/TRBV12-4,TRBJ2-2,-,CASSFGANHGELFF,TGTGCCAGCAGTTTTGGGGCTAACCACGGGGAGCTGTTTTTT
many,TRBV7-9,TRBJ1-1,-,CASSLIDGQFSEAFF,TGTGCCAGCAGCCTAATAGACGGACAGTTCTCTGAAGCTTTCTTT
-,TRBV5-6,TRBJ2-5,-,CASRGQNQETQYF,TGTGCCAGCAGGGGACAAAATCAAGAGACCCAGTACTTC
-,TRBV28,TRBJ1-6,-,CASSSGPSSYNSPLHF,TGTGCCAGCAGCTCGGGACCGAGCTCCTATAATTCACCCCTCCACTTT
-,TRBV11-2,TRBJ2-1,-,CASSGGLTGGNEQFF,TGTGCCAGCAGCGGGGGCCTCACGGGCGGGAATGAGCAGTTCTTC
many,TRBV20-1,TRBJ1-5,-,CSARDAGSNQPQHF,TGCAGTGCTAGAGACGCGGGGAGCAATCAGCCCCAGCATTTT